This T cell receptor beta chain was found in a study of post-analysis software for immune sequencing data. Study-wide background: Included courses were relapsing-remitting and secondary progressive multiple sclerosis; progressive-relapsing multiple sclerosis was also included. General study results and limits: Controls significantly exceeded multiple sclerosis patients in normalized Chao1 diversity. The five TRBV segments detected at higher frequency in patients than in controls included TRBV5-6, TRBV5-1 and TRBV20-1.

As for this clonotype: Its antigen is not identified.

V gave up 0 bases and J gave up 4 bases, with 6 bases separating them. This CDR3 contains 13 residues. The V gene's germline CDR1 is LGHNA and CDR2 YSLEER. Unique molecular identifiers featured in each of the TCR beta cDNA libraries. Researchers reported roughly 0.5 million cDNA molecules coming from around 1 to 10 million T cells. Each CDR3 protein gets one entry after TCRdb re-called the PCR reads with MiXCR. There are approximately 690,000 distinct CDR3 sequences in the sample; roughly three fifths occur only once, and approximately 10% lies in the top ten. The sequence was collected from a girl aged 2-10 years with multiple sclerosis. The sequenced sample was blood. V is TRBV4-3 and J is TRBJ1-1; D unresolved. CDR3 in amino acids: CASSQDTATEAFF. CDR3 sequence (DNA): TGCGCCAGCAGCCAAGATACCGCCACTGAAGCTTTCTTT.